The 5 T cell receptor beta chains below come from one sample, sequenced in a study of T cells in Graves' hyperthyroidism and ophthalmopathy. The CDR3 regions of TCR beta were amplified from RNA transcripts. HTBI primers were used for first-round RT-PCR of the TCR CDR3. TCRdb reprocessed the multiplex PCR reads with MiXCR, giving one entry per CDR3 protein. The sample holds 250,000 to 300,000 distinct CDR3 sequences; about an eighth are singletons and the top ten take 7.5% to 8%. Sequencing was performed on blood. The receptors stem from a woman in her thirties with Graves' hyperthyroidism that later progressed to Graves' ophthalmopathy.

Of note for this clonotype: Given a much more abundant clone one base away, this may be a read error. V usage is TRBV6-4 and J usage is TRBJ2-3; TRBD1 matches 9 bases. The ends lost 6 bases at V and 5 bases at J; junction bases unmatched: 6. The CDR3 has 14 residues. Germline V gives CDR1 MRHNA, CDR2 SNTAGT. The DNA for the CDR3 is TGTGCCAGCAGCCGCGGACAGGGGCTAGATACGCAGTATTTT. Translation gives CASSRGQGLDTQYF.

This clonotype showed up just a few times. V is TRBV30 and J is TRBJ1-1, with D perhaps matching TRBD1 (5 bases). The CDR3 has 14 amino acids. Between the trimmed V and J ends, which lost 4 bases and 3 bases, there was a span of 15 bases. Per the germline V gene, CDR1 is GTSNPN and CDR2 is SVGIG (reference sequence). The CDR3 is CAWTLAGGDTEAFF. The CDR3 DNA is TGTGCCTGGACTCTTGCCGGGGGGGACACTGAAGCTTTCTTT.

The chain is built from TRBV9 and TRBJ1-1, with D perhaps TRBD1 (5 bases). CDR3 size: 16 residues. The germline gives CDR1 SGDLS, CDR2 YYNGEE. The V gene lost 3 bases and the J gene lost 1 base, with 16 bases spanning the gap. The CDR3 is CASSATSGVRNTEAFF. The CDR3 nucleotides are TGTGCCAGCAGCGCCACGTCGGGGGTCAGGAACACTGAAGCTTTCTTT.

This clonotype was detected a few times. A read error may produce the germline difference seen at one junction end. The CDR3 reads CASSLGSATNGKLFF. The CDR3 DNA sequence: TGTGCCAGCAGCTTAGGTTCGGCAACTAATGGAAAACTGTTTTTT. V is TRBV7-6 and J is TRBJ1-4, with no clear D. The CDR3 spans 15 residues. CDR1 and CDR2 (germline): SGHVS, FNYEAQ.

This chain connects TRBV19 to TRBJ2-7; TRBD2 matches 14 bases. The germline CDR1 and CDR2 sequences are LNHDA and SQIVND (reference sequence). This CDR3 region has 14 residues. V shed 7 bases, J shed 5 bases, and the junction held 4 bases outside the gene matches. In DNA form, the CDR3 reads TGTGCCAGTATCGGGACTAGCGGGAGTAACGAGCAGTACTTC. It specifies CASIGTSGSNEQYF.